These 32 T cell receptor beta chains came from one sample sequenced in a study of persistence of HIV-infected CD4 T cells. The libraries were made with immunoSEQ version 4 in survey mode. Clones were sequenced by immunoSEQ multiplex PCR, and TCRdb holds only the in-frame ones, with some missing. There are about 36,000 clones in the sample; approximately 78% occur only once, and approximately 1% lies in the top ten. Antigens for these TCRs are unknown. Overlapping HIV-1 Gag 15-mer peptides at approximately 0.91 ug per peptide per mL were used. CD40L-negative CD69-negative CD45RO-high memory CD4+ T cells were sorted as populations depleted of antigen-responding cells. This sample comprised cultured CD4+ T cells from PBMCs, obtained from a patient who received antiretroviral therapy. These receptors originate from an adult with HIV. The donor label of this sample is uncertain.

A single count supports this clone. The V call is TRBV4-1, the J call TRBJ1-5; D ambiguous. This CDR3 spans 17 amino acids. Germline-derived CDR1 and CDR2 are MGHRA and YSYEKL. V lost 0 bases and J 9 bases, leaving 21 bases between the germline ends. CDR3 protein: CASSQDQGVGSGRPQHF. CDR3 coding DNA: TGCGCCAGCAGCCAAGATCAAGGAGTGGGCTCAGGTCGGCCCCAGCATTTT.

The chain couples TRBV9 to TRBJ2-2, with D tentatively TRBD2 (5 bases). The CDR3 extends over 15 amino acids. V gave up 0 bases and J gave up 3 bases, with 9 bases separating them. Germline CDR1 is SGDLS and CDR2 is YYNGEE. The CDR3 DNA reads TGTGCCAGCAGCGTAGATGGGCGGGACACCGGGGAGCTGTTTTTT. Protein: CASSVDGRDTGELFF.

For the CDR3, the DNA is TGCGCCAGCAGCCAGATAATGGGACTAGCGGACCGATACGAGCAGTACTTC. Translation: CASSQIMGLADRYEQYF. The chain couples TRBV4-1 to TRBJ2-7, with 11 bases that match TRBD2. Unmatched junction bases numbered 11, after V lost 3 bases and J lost 4 bases. The CDR3 covers 17 residues. Germline CDR1 is MGHRA and CDR2 is YSYEKL.

The chain combines TRBV7-8 with TRBJ2-4; 8 bases agree with TRBD2. Germline trimming cut 7 bases from V and 9 bases from J; bases unmatched to any gene: 11. Germline CDR1 SGHVS, CDR2 FQNEAQ. The CDR3 totals 14 residues. Here the CDR3 DNA reads TGTGCCAGCAACCCGGGGGGGGCGTCGAGCATTCAGTACTTC. This encodes CASNPGGASSIQYF.

This clone was found a few times. This rearrangement joins TRBV6-5 to TRBJ1-4; D possibly corresponds to TRBD1 (5 bases). Germline V gene lookup returns CDR1 MNHEY and CDR2 SVGAGI. The CDR3 spans 13 residues. The germline V and J ends were trimmed by 5 bases and 8 bases, with 12 bases remaining between them. The chain's CDR3 is CASSRQGWEKLFF. The CDR3 nucleotides are TGTGCCAGCAGTCGGCAGGGTTGGGAAAAACTGTTTTTT.

The CDR3 region is CASSVVGQGSPGNTIYF. The CDR3, as DNA: TGTGCCAGCAGCGTAGTGGGGCAGGGATCGCCTGGAAACACCATATATTTT. The rearrangement links TRBV9 to TRBJ1-3, with D perhaps matching TRBD1 (5 bases). Per the germline V gene, CDR1 is SGDLS and CDR2 is YYNGEE. The CDR3 is 17 amino acids. Trimming removed 0 bases at V and 2 bases at J, with 15 bases between.

The rearrangement uses TRBV5-4 and TRBJ1-2; TRBD1 aligns across 9 bases. The germline CDR1 and CDR2 sequences are SGHNT and YYREEE (reference sequence). The CDR3 covers 15 residues. The junction had 7 bases not matched to a gene; V was cut back by 3 bases and J by 4 bases. CDR3: CASSSNRGRAYGYTF. CDR3 nucleotide sequence: TGTGCCAGCAGCTCGAACAGGGGGCGCGCCTATGGCTACACCTTC.

The chain recombines TRBV5-6 with TRBJ1-2; possibly TRBD1 for D (5 bases). The length of the CDR3 is 13 residues. Germline-derived CDR1 and CDR2 are SGHDT and YYEEEE. V dropped 4 bases and J dropped 3 bases, with 10 bases sitting between them. The chain's CDR3 is CASSPGPDYGYTF. CDR3 bases: TGTGCCAGCAGCCCGGGACCTGACTATGGCTACACCTTC.

This rearrangement joins TRBV10-1 to TRBJ1-1, with D tentatively TRBD1 (6 bases). The CDR3 is made up of 15 amino acids. Trimming took 0 bases from V and 1 from J, leaving 9 bases between them. From germline, CDR1 is WNHNN and CDR2 SYGVQD (reference sequence). Here the CDR3 DNA reads TGCGCCAGCAGTGAGTCCGGGACACCGAACACTGAAGCTTTCTTT. It encodes CASSESGTPNTEAFF.

The V and J genes are TRBV29-1 and TRBJ1-4; unclear D gene. Trimming took 7 bases from V and 8 from J, leaving 17 bases between them. Germline V gene sequence: CDR1 SQVTM, CDR2 ANQGSEA. CDR3 length: 13 residues. The CDR3 sequence: CSAGESVKEKLFF. CDR3 sequence (DNA): TGCAGCGCCGGGGAATCAGTGAAGGAAAAACTGTTTTTT. The variable domain in full, completed from reference TRBV29-1 and TRBJ1-4, reads SAVISQKPSRDICQRGTSLTIQCQVDSQVTMMFWYRQQPGQSLTLIATANQGSEATYESGFVIDKFPISRPNLTFSTLTVSNMSPEDSSIYLCSAGESVKEKLFFGSGTQLSVL.

The V call is TRBV5-1, the J call TRBJ2-1, with D tentatively TRBD1 (5 bases). V was trimmed by 2 bases and J by 0 bases, leaving 18 bases between them. The CDR3 covers 18 residues. From germline, CDR1 is SGHRS and CDR2 YFSETQ. The CDR3 loop reads CASSLLSPAGPSYNEQFF. The CDR3 DNA reads TGCGCCAGCAGCTTACTGTCTCCGGCAGGGCCCTCCTACAATGAGCAGTTCTTC.

The CDR3 loop is CASSPSRTDTDTQYF. In DNA form, the CDR3 reads TGCGCCAGCAGCCCGTCTAGGACAGACACAGATACGCAGTATTTT. The genes are TRBV5-1 and TRBJ2-3; tentative D call: TRBD1 (6 bases). Trimming removed 4 bases from V and 2 bases from J, with 14 bases in between. The germline V gene has CDR1 SGHRS and CDR2 YFSETQ. This CDR3 is built from 15 residues.

V usage is TRBV6-5 and J usage is TRBJ2-1, with a possible D match to TRBD1 (5 bases). CDR1 is MNHEY, CDR2 SVGAGI, per germline. The CDR3 has 14 amino acids. The V gene lost 8 bases and the J gene lost 0 bases, with 11 bases spanning the gap. CDR3 region: CASLGPDSYNEQFF. DNA of the CDR3: TGTGCCAGCTTGGGGCCAGACTCCTACAATGAGCAGTTCTTC.

Note on this clone: Distinct nucleotide sequences in the sample also encode this CDR3. The chain joins TRBV5-1 to TRBJ1-6; D not resolved. The germline V gene encodes CDR1 SGHRS and CDR2 YFSETQ. V lost 0 bases, J lost 0 bases, and 7 bases lay in between. The CDR3 runs 16 residues. The CDR3 bases are TGCGCCAGCAGCTTGGAACGGAGCTCCTATAATTCACCCCTCCACTTT. Translating gives CASSLERSSYNSPLHF.

This clone has only one observation. The chain employs TRBV20-1 and TRBJ2-3, with TRBD2 matching 9 bases. The J segment lost 2 bases and the V segment lost 3 bases, leaving 6 bases of the junction unmatched. CDR3 size: 15 residues. The germline CDR1 and CDR2 sequences are DFQATT and SNEGSKA (reference sequence). CDR3 amino acids: CSASSSGAYTDTQYF. CDR3 DNA sequence: TGCAGTGCTAGTTCTAGCGGGGCCTACACAGATACGCAGTATTTT.

This clone is a singleton in its sample. The V gene is TRBV14, the J gene TRBJ1-1; the D is unclear. This CDR3 region has 12 residues. Trimming removed 0 bases from V and 11 bases from J, with 10 bases in between. CDR1 is SGHDN, CDR2 FVKESK, per germline. The CDR3 DNA reads TGTGCCAGCAGCCAAGATACCTTTGGGGCTTTCTTT. Its protein is CASSQDTFGAFF.

CDR3 bases: TGCGCCAGCAGCTTTGGGGCCCCGTCCTATGGCTACACCTTC. Its protein product is CASSFGAPSYGYTF. The rearrangement uses TRBV5-1 and TRBJ1-2, with D possibly being TRBD1 (5 bases). Germline CDR1 SGHRS, CDR2 YFSETQ. Deletions cut 2 bases from V and 4 bases from J, with 12 bases between. The CDR3 has 14 residues.

V gene TRBV5-1 combines with J gene TRBJ2-2, with 7 bases matching TRBD1. V lost 4 bases, J lost 3 bases, and 6 bases stayed unmatched. The CDR3 covers 15 residues. Germline CDR1 SGHRS, CDR2 YFSETQ. CDR3 loop: CASSPGQEYTGELFF. DNA of the CDR3: TGCGCCAGCAGCCCAGGACAGGAGTACACCGGGGAGCTGTTTTTT.

The genes are TRBV27 and TRBJ2-3, with TRBD2 matching 8 bases. This CDR3 region has 17 residues. V was clipped by 1 base and J by 3 bases; unmatched bases: 9. The V gene's germline CDR1 is MNHEY and CDR2 SMNVEV (reference sequence). CDR3 DNA: TGTGCCAGCAGTTTATTTTTCGGGGGGGTTGGTACAGATACGCAGTATTTT. Amino acid sequence: CASSLFFGGVGTDTQYF.

The V call is TRBV5-1, the J call TRBJ2-5, with 8 nucleotides matching TRBD1. This CDR3 has 15 residues. Germline V lookup: CDR1 SGHRS, CDR2 YFSETQ. With V trimmed by 0 bases and J by 5 bases, 6 bases remained unmatched. The CDR3 sequence: CASSLVPGGEETQYF. The CDR3, as DNA: TGCGCCAGCAGCTTGGTTCCAGGGGGCGAGGAGACCCAGTACTTC. Full variable domain (remainder filled in from reference TRBV5-1 and TRBJ2-5): KAGVTQTPRYLIKTRGQQVTLSCSPISGHRSVSWYQQTPGQGLQFLFEYFSETQRNKGNFPGRFSGRQFSNSRSEMNVSTLELGDSALYLCASSLVPGGEETQYFGPGTRLLVL.

This chain links TRBV7-3 with TRBJ2-6; a weak D match, TRBD2 (5 bases). Trimming stripped 0 bases from V and 4 bases from J, with 19 bases between. Germline assignment: CDR1 SGHTA and CDR2 FQGTGA. This CDR3 is 19 amino acids long. This CDR3 is CASSLTAGSPFRGANVLTF. CDR3 nucleotide sequence: TGTGCCAGCAGCTTAACCGCGGGTTCCCCGTTTCGGGGGGCCAACGTCCTGACTTTC.

V gene TRBV27 combines with J gene TRBJ2-1, with D maybe TRBD2 (6 bases). V lost 6 bases and J 2 bases, leaving 11 bases between the germline ends. Germline CDR1 reads MNHEY; CDR2 reads SMNVEV (reference sequence). The CDR3 contains 14 residues. The CDR3 reads CASSPGDTYNEQFF. In DNA, the CDR3 is TGTGCCAGCAGCCCGGGAGACACCTACAATGAGCAGTTCTTC.

In nucleotides, the CDR3 is TGTGCCTGGAGTAAGCAGGGCATCACAGATACGCAGTATTTT. As protein: CAWSKQGITDTQYF. The chain links TRBV30 to TRBJ2-3, with D perhaps TRBD1 (5 bases). The CDR3 runs to 14 residues. V was cut by 2 bases and J by 2 bases, with 11 bases left in between. Per the germline V gene, CDR1 is GTSNPN and CDR2 is SVGIG (reference sequence).

This clone was picked up one time. The genes are TRBV30 and TRBJ2-3; maybe TRBD1 (5 bases). CDR3 length: 13 residues. The germline V gene encodes CDR1 GTSNPN and CDR2 SVGIG (reference sequence). Trimming took 2 bases from V and 4 from J, leaving 10 bases between them. The CDR3 loop is CAWSRAGPDTQYF. In nucleotides, the CDR3 is TGTGCCTGGAGTAGGGCAGGGCCAGATACGCAGTATTTT.

The chain couples TRBV5-4 to TRBJ1-1; no firm D call. Germline V gives CDR1 SGHNT, CDR2 YYREEE (reference sequence). The CDR3 runs 13 residues. Trimming took 5 bases from V and 3 from J, leaving 11 bases between them. CDR3 loop: CASRRTGDTEAFF. CDR3 nucleotide sequence: TGTGCCAGCAGGCGGACTGGAGACACTGAAGCTTTCTTT.

V and J are TRBV7-8 and TRBJ1-5, with TRBD1 matching 10 bases. Per germline, CDR1 SGHVS and CDR2 FQNEAQ. CDR3 length: 15 residues. V lost 1 base to trimming and J lost 5 bases; unmatched junction nucleotides: 2. The CDR3 region has the DNA TGTGCCAGCAGCTTAGGGACAGGGGGACATCAGCCCCAGCATTTT. Its protein product is CASSLGTGGHQPQHF.

Here the CDR3 reads CASSPDRGRGSPLHF. CDR3 bases: TGTGCCAGCAGCCCCGACAGGGGGCGAGGATCACCCCTCCACTTT. The genes are TRBV6-5 and TRBJ1-6; 10 nucleotides match TRBD1. CDR3 size: 15 residues. V dropped 6 bases and J dropped 10; count of bases not matched to a gene: 9. Germline CDR1 and CDR2: MNHEY and SVGAGI.

The V call is TRBV5-1, the J call TRBJ1-3; 7 nucleotides match TRBD1. V lost 4 bases and J lost 4; bases outside the gene matches: 5. The CDR3 spans 14 residues. Germline lookup yields CDR1 SGHRS and CDR2 YFSETQ. CDR3 amino acids: CASSRDRVGNTIYF. The CDR3 DNA reads as TGCGCCAGCAGCCGGGACAGAGTAGGAAACACCATATATTTT.

Only a few counts were recorded for this clone. This sequence joins TRBV18 and TRBJ1-2; D unclear. V gave up 1 base and J gave up 3 bases, with 9 bases separating them. The CDR3 totals 14 residues. Germline loops: CDR1 KGHSH, CDR2 LQKENI. CDR3 residues: CASSPRTGDYGYTF. CDR3 nucleotide sequence: TGTGCCAGCTCACCACGGACTGGGGACTATGGCTACACCTTC.

The count of this clone is one. The chain uses TRBV5-4 and TRBJ2-1; D gene unclear. The ends were cut back, 3 bases at V and 0 bases at J, with 16 bases in the middle. CDR3 size: 17 residues. From germline, CDR1 is SGHNT and CDR2 YYREEE (reference sequence). CDR3 sequence: CASSSPPPQSSYNEQFF. The CDR3 DNA follows: TGTGCCAGCAGCTCCCCGCCGCCCCAAAGCTCCTACAATGAGCAGTTCTTC.

V gene TRBV6-5 combines with J gene TRBJ2-3, with 12 bases matching TRBD2. Trimming at V came to 6 bases and at J to 4 bases, leaving 2 bases not matched to a gene. The CDR3 length is 14 residues. Germline assignment: CDR1 MNHEY and CDR2 SVGAGI. The CDR3 sequence is CASSSSGGADTQYF. The CDR3 DNA reads TGTGCCAGCAGCTCTAGCGGGGGGGCAGATACGCAGTATTTT.

DNA of the CDR3: TGTGCCAGCACCCTGCGGGGGGACTATGGCTACACCTTC. As protein: CASTLRGDYGYTF. J is TRBJ1-2 and V is TRBV2; possibly TRBD1 for D (5 bases). CDR3 length equals 13 residues. V lost 7 bases, J lost 3 bases, and 12 bases lay in between. Germline CDR1 is SNHLY and CDR2 is FYNNEI.